Shown below are 26 T cell receptor beta chains from a single sample sequenced in a study of blood T cell repertoires in COVID-19. Clones were sequenced by immunoSEQ multiplex PCR, and TCRdb holds only the in-frame ones, with some missing. This table has some 150,000 clones, about 87% appearing once. Sequenced sample: peripheral blood. These TCRs come from a woman aged 45 to 65 with acute or convalescent COVID-19.

The V gene is TRBV7-2, the J gene TRBJ2-1; D remains unclear. CDR3 length equals 14 residues. Trimming shortened V by 2 bases and J by 5 bases, and 10 bases separated the two germline ends. Germline V CDR1 and CDR2: SGHTA, FQGNSA. CDR3 region: CASSLRRGDNEQFF. The DNA for the CDR3 is TGTGCCAGCAGCTTAAGACGAGGAGACAATGAGCAGTTCTTC.

This clone was seen only once. V and J are TRBV6-5 and TRBJ1-4; 7 bases are a match to TRBD1. This CDR3 comprises 13 residues. Germline trimming cut 6 bases from V and 8 bases from J; bases unmatched to any gene: 6. CDR1 MNHEY and CDR2 SVGAGI come from the germline V gene. The CDR3: CASRQGTAEKLFF. The DNA for the CDR3 is TGTGCCAGCAGACAGGGGACGGCGGAAAAACTGTTTTTT.

This rearrangement joins TRBV30 to TRBJ2-5; maybe TRBD2 (6 bases). Trimming left V 3 bases short and J 4 bases short, with 9 bases between. Germline V lookup: CDR1 GTSNPN, CDR2 SVGIG (reference sequence). This CDR3 has 12 amino acids. As DNA, the CDR3 is TGTGCCTGGAGGGGGACTTCAGAGACCCAGTACTTC. Residues: CAWRGTSETQYF.

The rearrangement uses TRBV7-6 and TRBJ1-1, with D perhaps matching TRBD1 (5 bases). Germline loops: CDR1 SGHVS, CDR2 FNYEAQ. CDR3 length equals 14 residues. The V end lost 4 bases, the J end lost 7 bases, and 16 bases lay between the germline ends. CDR3 residues: CASSSRQRGDEAFF. CDR3 nucleotides: TGTGCCAGCAGCTCCCGGCAGCGGGGGGATGAAGCTTTCTTT.

The rearrangement joins TRBV2 to TRBJ2-7; D might be TRBD2 (6 bases). CDR1 and CDR2 (germline): SNHLY, FYNNEI. The CDR3 consists of 14 residues. The V and J ends lost 4 bases and 1 base respectively, with 11 bases between them. The DNA for the CDR3 is TGTGCCAGCAGTGCGGGGCGGGGATCCTACGAGCAGTACTTC. Its translation is CASSAGRGSYEQYF.

The chain employs TRBV19 and TRBJ2-1, with 13 positions matching TRBD2. Germline loops: CDR1 LNHDA, CDR2 SQIVND (reference sequence). The CDR3 runs 16 residues. V trimming: 4 bases; J trimming: 7 bases; junction bases outside the gene matches: 7. The CDR3 region is CASSTLLAGGFNEQFF. CDR3 nucleotides: TGTGCCAGTAGTACCTTACTAGCGGGGGGGTTTAATGAGCAGTTCTTC.

This chain links TRBV25-1 with TRBJ2-3; possibly TRBD1 for D (7 bases). V was pared by 2 bases and J by 4 bases, with 19 bases between. The CDR3 has 17 residues. Germline-derived CDR1 and CDR2 are MGHDK and SYGVNS. The CDR3 DNA is TGTGCCAGCAGTGAAGGAGGGGCCCGACAGGGCGCAGATACGCAGTATTTT. It translates to CASSEGGARQGADTQYF.

The CDR3 bases are TGTGCCAGCTCACCAGTGATAAGCGGGGGGGCCTGGGACAAAAACATTCAGTACTTC. This sequence encodes CASSPVISGGAWDKNIQYF. The V and J genes are TRBV18 and TRBJ2-4; 10 bases agree with TRBD2. This CDR3 region has 19 residues. Germline V gene sequence: CDR1 KGHSH, CDR2 LQKENI. V dropped 2 bases and J dropped 3; count of bases not matched to a gene: 13.

With regard to this clone: In the same sample, other DNA sequences code for this CDR3. The V and J genes are TRBV29-1 and TRBJ1-1; TRBD1 agrees at 7 bases. Losses at the gene ends were 7 bases for V and 0 bases for J; bases not matched to a gene: 5. From germline, CDR1 is SQVTM and CDR2 ANQGSEA. The CDR3 is 13 residues long. The CDR3 DNA reads as TGCAGCGCCCAGGGACAGATGAACACTGAAGCTTTCTTT. This sequence encodes CSAQGQMNTEAFF.

The chain joins TRBV6-6 to TRBJ1-2, with D possibly matching TRBD1 (6 bases). Trimming took 5 bases from V and 4 from J, leaving 11 bases between them. CDR3 length equals 13 residues. Germline V gene data show CDR1 as MNHNY and CDR2 as SVGAGI (reference sequence). As DNA, the CDR3 is TGTGCCAGCAGTGGACAGAGGTTCTATGGCTACACCTTC. Translating gives CASSGQRFYGYTF.

The chain combines TRBV2 with TRBJ1-2; D may be TRBD1 (6 bases). CDR1 and CDR2 (germline): SNHLY, FYNNEI. CDR3 length: 14 amino acids. V shed 8 bases and J shed 4 bases, with 17 bases lying between them. CDR3 coding DNA: TGTGCCAGCTCCCTAGGGGGGGGAGGCTATGGCTACACCTTC. This codes for CASSLGGGGYGYTF.

The chain is built from TRBV6-5 and TRBJ1-1; 10 bases align to TRBD1. The V gene end was trimmed by 0 bases and the J gene end by 4 bases; junction bases not matched to a gene: 2. CDR1 is MNHEY and CDR2 is SVGAGI in the germline V gene. The CDR3 consists of 15 residues. The CDR3 coding sequence is TGTGCCAGCAGTTACTCGACAGGGGGCATCACTGAAGCTTTCTTT. Amino acid sequence: CASSYSTGGITEAFF.

The chain recombines TRBV6-5 with TRBJ1-2, with D perhaps matching TRBD1 (5 bases). The germline gives CDR1 MNHEY, CDR2 SVGAGI. V dropped 11 bases and J dropped 1 base, with 17 bases sitting between them. The CDR3 length is 14 residues. The DNA of the CDR3 is TGTGCCTCCTTATCACCACAGGTTAACTATGGCTACACCTTC. The encoded protein is CASLSPQVNYGYTF.

For the CDR3, the DNA is TGTGCCAGTACCCCGGGAGTGGAAGATACGCAGTATTTT. Its translation is CASTPGVEDTQYF. V and J are TRBV19 and TRBJ2-3, with a tentative D call TRBD2 (6 bases). Trimming removed 7 bases from V and 5 bases from J, with 13 bases in between. The CDR3 covers 13 residues. Germline V gives CDR1 LNHDA, CDR2 SQIVND (reference sequence).

The chain couples TRBV3-1 (or the pseudogene TRBV3-2) to TRBJ1-1; tentative D call: TRBD1 (6 bases). The CDR3 loop spans 14 amino acids. Trimming cost V 4 bases and J 4 bases, with 13 bases left between them. The germline CDR1 and CDR2 sequences are LGHDT and YNNKEL (reference sequence). The CDR3 sequence is CASSRRGGGTEAFF. For the CDR3, the DNA is TGTGCCAGCAGCCGGCGAGGGGGGGGCACTGAAGCTTTCTTT.

The rearrangement uses TRBV7-8 and TRBJ1-1, with D possibly matching TRBD1 (6 bases). The CDR3 is made up of 12 amino acids. Looked up from germline, CDR1 is SGHVS and CDR2 is FQNEAQ. V dropped 5 bases and J dropped 5 bases, with 9 bases sitting between them. CDR3 nucleotides: TGTGCCAGCAGCCCCCAGGGGACTGAAGCTTTCTTT. This translates into CASSPQGTEAFF.

The V and J genes are TRBV7-2 and TRBJ2-1; 9 nucleotides line up with TRBD2. From germline, CDR1 is SGHTA and CDR2 FQGNSA. This CDR3 has 14 residues. V trimming: 3 bases; J trimming: 6 bases; junction bases outside the gene matches: 3. The DNA of the CDR3 is TGTGCCAGCAGCTTGAGGCGGGAGGGCAATGAGCAGTTCTTC. It encodes CASSLRREGNEQFF.

V usage is TRBV9 and J usage is TRBJ2-1; maybe TRBD2 (6 bases). Looked up from germline, CDR1 is SGDLS and CDR2 is YYNGEE. There are 15 residues in the CDR3. V lost 0 bases and J 2 bases, leaving 9 bases between the germline ends. CDR3 coding DNA: TGTGCCAGCAGCGTAGCTAGCGCTGCCTACAATGAGCAGTTCTTC. This gives the protein CASSVASAAYNEQFF.

The chain carries TRBV10-3 and TRBJ1-3; the D gene is possibly TRBD1 (5 bases). CDR1 is ENHRY and CDR2 is SYGVKD in the germline V gene. The CDR3 covers 12 residues. Trimming removed 6 bases at V and 2 bases at J, with 5 bases between. The CDR3 loop reads CAIRDTGNTIYF. The CDR3 DNA follows: TGTGCCATCAGGGACACTGGAAACACCATATATTTT.

The rearrangement uses TRBV5-4 and TRBJ1-2; maybe TRBD1 (6 bases). Germline V gene data show CDR1 as SGHNT and CDR2 as YYREEE (reference sequence). Trimming shortened V by 7 bases and J by 3 bases, and 19 bases separated the two germline ends. The CDR3 is 15 residues long. The CDR3 here is CASGTRTADHYGYTF. CDR3 nucleotide sequence: TGTGCCAGCGGGACGAGGACAGCCGATCACTATGGCTACACCTTC.

This clone was counted a few times. V is TRBV7-8 and J is TRBJ1-2, with 8 bases lining up with TRBD1. The CDR3 runs 16 residues. The junction had 9 bases not matched to a gene; V was cut back by 3 bases and J by 3 bases. Germline assignment: CDR1 SGHVS and CDR2 FQNEAQ. CDR3 nucleotide sequence: TGTGCCAGCAGCTTGGACCTGGACAGGGCCTACTATGGCTACACCTTC. Translation gives CASSLDLDRAYYGYTF. The whole variable domain, remainder taken from reference TRBV7-8 and TRBJ1-2, is GAGVSQSPRYKVAKRGQDVALRCDPISGHVSLFWYQQALGQGPEFLTYFQNEAQLDKSGLPSDRFFAERPEGSVSTLKIQRTQQEDSAVYLCASSLDLDRAYYGYTFGSGTRLTVV.

This sequence joins TRBV5-6 and TRBJ2-1; unclear D gene. CDR1 and CDR2 (germline): SGHDT, YYEEEE. Trimming cost V 0 bases and J 1 base, with 8 bases left between them. This CDR3 spans 15 amino acids. CDR3 in DNA: TGTGCCAGCAGCTTGGAAAGCTTATCCTACAATGAGCAGTTCTTC. Protein sequence: CASSLESLSYNEQFF.

The rearrangement uses TRBV5-1 and TRBJ2-2; TRBD1 matches 9 bases. The V and J ends lost 3 bases and 3 bases, in that order; junction bases with no gene match: 6. The CDR3 is 16 amino acids. CDR1 and CDR2 (germline): SGHRS, YFSETQ. CDR3 sequence: CASSWGQGSDTGELFF. CDR3 sequence (DNA): TGCGCCAGCAGCTGGGGACAGGGTAGTGACACCGGGGAGCTGTTTTTT.

A single count supports this clone. The chain links TRBV7-6 to TRBJ2-7, with 9 positions matching TRBD1. The junction had 17 bases not matched to a gene; V was cut back by 5 bases and J by 3 bases. The CDR3 length is 18 residues. Germline loops: CDR1 SGHVS, CDR2 FNYEAQ. The CDR3 sequence is CASSTRTGVGVRGYEQYF. The CDR3 DNA follows: TGTGCCAGCAGCACCCGGACAGGGGTCGGGGTTCGGGGCTACGAGCAGTACTTC.

The chain recombines TRBV18 with TRBJ2-7; 8 nucleotides match TRBD1. Germline V gene lookup returns CDR1 KGHSH and CDR2 LQKENI. This CDR3 has 13 residues. V lost 5 bases to trimming and J lost 2 bases; unmatched junction nucleotides: 2. CDR3 nucleotide sequence: TGTGCCAGCTCAATGGGACAGGCCTACGAGCAGTACTTC. This translates into CASSMGQAYEQYF.

This chain connects TRBV11-2 to TRBJ2-1; TRBD2 matches 11 bases. The CDR3 covers 16 residues. Per germline, CDR1 SGHAT and CDR2 FQNNGV. Trimming removed 3 bases from V and 9 bases from J; junction bases left unmatched: 10. The CDR3 loop reads CASSLRLAGIFGEQFF. CDR3 nucleotides: TGTGCCAGCAGCTTGAGACTAGCGGGAATATTTGGTGAGCAGTTCTTC.